This T cell receptor beta chain was observed in a study of CD8 T cells in ankylosing spondylitis. This clonotype was seen repeatedly, ten times or more. The antigen is unknown. V lost 7 bases to trimming and J lost 0 bases, with 10 bases between them. The CDR3 is 14 residues long. The study, taken as a whole, reports: What seemed typical of ankylosing spondylitis blood was a TCR beta motif built from several highly homologous variants. Clones linked to the disease showed a CD8+ phenotype. They occurred at relatively low frequencies in peripheral blood.

Using its own MiXCR run on the 5' RACE reads, TCRdb lists one record per CDR3 protein. The repertoire holds 470,000 or so distinct CDR3 sequences, with 26% as singletons. The sequenced material came from blood, either unsorted or a sorted T cell fraction (not recorded which). The chain carries TRBV12-3 or TRBV12-4 and TRBJ1-5, with a tentative D call TRBD1 (6 bases). This clonotype was sampled from a male donor with ankylosing spondylitis. The DNA for the CDR3 is TGTGCCAGCAACCAACAGGGTAGCAATCAGCCCCAGCATTTT. Protein: CASNQQGSNQPQHF.